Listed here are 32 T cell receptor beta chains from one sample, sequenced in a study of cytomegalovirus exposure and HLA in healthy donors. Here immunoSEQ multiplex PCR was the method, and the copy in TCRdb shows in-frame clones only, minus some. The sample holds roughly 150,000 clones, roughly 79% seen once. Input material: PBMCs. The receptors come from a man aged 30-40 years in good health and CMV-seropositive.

The CDR3 loop is CASSQVLSDNEQFF. CDR3 bases: TGCGCCAGCAGCCAAGTTCTCTCGGACAATGAGCAGTTCTTC. This chain uses TRBV4-1 with TRBJ2-1; D not certain. CDR1 and CDR2 from the germline V gene are MGHRA and YSYEKL. Trimming cost V 1 base and J 5 bases, with 9 bases left between them. The CDR3 runs to 14 residues.

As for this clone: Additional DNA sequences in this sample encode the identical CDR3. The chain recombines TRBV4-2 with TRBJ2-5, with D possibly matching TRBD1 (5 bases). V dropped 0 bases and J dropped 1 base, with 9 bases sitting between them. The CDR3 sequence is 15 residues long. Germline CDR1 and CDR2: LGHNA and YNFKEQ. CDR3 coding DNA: TGTGCCAGCAGCCAAGATAGTAGGGGCCAAGAGACCCAGTACTTC. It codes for CASSQDSRGQETQYF.

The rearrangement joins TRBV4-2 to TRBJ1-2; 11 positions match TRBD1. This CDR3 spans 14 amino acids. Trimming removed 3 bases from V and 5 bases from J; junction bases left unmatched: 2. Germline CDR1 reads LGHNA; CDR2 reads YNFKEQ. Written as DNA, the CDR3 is TGTGCCAGCAGCCAGGACAGGGGGCATTATGGCTACACCTTC. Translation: CASSQDRGHYGYTF.

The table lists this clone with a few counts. In DNA, the CDR3 is TGTGCCAGCAGTCTACAGGGGGCGCGCATGGGTGGCTACACCTTC. Its translation is CASSLQGARMGGYTF. V is TRBV6-5 and J is TRBJ1-2, with 9 bases fitting TRBD1. Germline assignment: CDR1 MNHEY and CDR2 SVGAGI. This CDR3 region has 15 residues. The J segment lost 7 bases and the V segment lost 5 bases, leaving 11 bases of the junction unmatched.

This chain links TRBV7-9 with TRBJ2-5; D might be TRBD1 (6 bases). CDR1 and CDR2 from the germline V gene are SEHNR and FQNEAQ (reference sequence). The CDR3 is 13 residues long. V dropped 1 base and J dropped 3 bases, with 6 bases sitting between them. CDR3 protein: CASSLDREETQYF. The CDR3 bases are TGTGCCAGCAGCTTAGACAGGGAAGAGACCCAGTACTTC.

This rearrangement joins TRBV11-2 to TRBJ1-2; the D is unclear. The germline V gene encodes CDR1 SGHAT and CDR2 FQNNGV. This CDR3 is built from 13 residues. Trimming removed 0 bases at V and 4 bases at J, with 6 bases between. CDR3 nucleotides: TGTGCCAGCAGCTTAGACGGGAGCTATGGCTACACCTTC. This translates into CASSLDGSYGYTF.

The DNA of the CDR3 is TGTGCCAGCAGGGAGACGGTACAAGAGACCCAGTACTTC. As protein: CASRETVQETQYF. The gene calls are TRBV2 and TRBJ2-5; D remains unclear. CDR1 is SNHLY and CDR2 is FYNNEI in the germline V gene. Trimming took off 6 bases at V and 2 bases at J, with 10 bases between the two ends. The CDR3 sequence is 13 residues long.

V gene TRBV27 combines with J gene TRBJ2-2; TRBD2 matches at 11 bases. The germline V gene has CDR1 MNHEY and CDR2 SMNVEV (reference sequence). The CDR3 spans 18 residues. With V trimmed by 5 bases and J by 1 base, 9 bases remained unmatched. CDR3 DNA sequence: TGTGCCAGCAGTCCCCCGGGACTAGCGGCTATGAACACCGGGGAGCTGTTTTTT. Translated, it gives CASSPPGLAAMNTGELFF.

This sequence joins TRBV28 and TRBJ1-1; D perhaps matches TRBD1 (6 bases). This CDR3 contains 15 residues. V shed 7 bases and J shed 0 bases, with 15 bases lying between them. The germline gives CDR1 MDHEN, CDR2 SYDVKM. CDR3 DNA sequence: TGTGCCAGCACCACATCCAGGGGCATGAACACTGAAGCTTTCTTT. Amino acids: CASTTSRGMNTEAFF.

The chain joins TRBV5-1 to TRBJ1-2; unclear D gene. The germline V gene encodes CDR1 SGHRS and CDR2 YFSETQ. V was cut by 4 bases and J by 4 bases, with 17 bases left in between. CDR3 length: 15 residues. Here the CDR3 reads CASSQDTTPRYGYTF. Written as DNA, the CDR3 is TGCGCCAGCAGCCAAGACACCACTCCCCGCTATGGCTACACCTTC. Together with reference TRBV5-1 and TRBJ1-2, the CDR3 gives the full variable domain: KAGVTQTPRYLIKTRGQQVTLSCSPISGHRSVSWYQQTPGQGLQFLFEYFSETQRNKGNFPGRFSGRQFSNSRSEMNVSTLELGDSALYLCASSQDTTPRYGYTFGSGTRLTVV.

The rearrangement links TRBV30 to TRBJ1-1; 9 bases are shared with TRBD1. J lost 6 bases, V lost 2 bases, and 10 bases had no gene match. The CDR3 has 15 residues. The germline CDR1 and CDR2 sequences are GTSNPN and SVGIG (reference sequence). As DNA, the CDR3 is TGTGCCTGGAGTTCCGGGCGGGACAGGGAGGCTGAAGCTTTCTTT. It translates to CAWSSGRDREAEAFF. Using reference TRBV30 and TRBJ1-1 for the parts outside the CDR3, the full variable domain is SQTIHQWPATLVQPVGSPLSLECTVEGTSNPNLYWYRQAAGRGLQLLFYSVGIGQISSEVPQNLSASRPQDRQFILSSKKLLLSDSGFYLCAWSSGRDREAEAFFGQGTRLTVV.

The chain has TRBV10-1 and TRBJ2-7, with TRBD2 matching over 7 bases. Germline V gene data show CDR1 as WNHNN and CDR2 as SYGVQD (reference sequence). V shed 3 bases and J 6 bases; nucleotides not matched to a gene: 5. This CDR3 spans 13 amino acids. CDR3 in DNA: TGCGCCAGCAGTGACCCTACTAGCGCCGAGCAGTACTTC. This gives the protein CASSDPTSAEQYF.

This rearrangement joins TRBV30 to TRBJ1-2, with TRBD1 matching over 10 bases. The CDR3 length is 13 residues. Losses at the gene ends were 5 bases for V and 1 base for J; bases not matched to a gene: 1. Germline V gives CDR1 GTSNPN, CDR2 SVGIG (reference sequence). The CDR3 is CAWWDRGNYGYTF. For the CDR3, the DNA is TGTGCCTGGTGGGACAGGGGTAACTATGGCTACACCTTC.

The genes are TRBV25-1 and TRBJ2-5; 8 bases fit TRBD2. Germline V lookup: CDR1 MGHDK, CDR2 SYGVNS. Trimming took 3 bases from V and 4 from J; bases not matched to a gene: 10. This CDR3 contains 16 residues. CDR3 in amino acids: CASSDAGGGFGETQYF. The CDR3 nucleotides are TGTGCCAGCAGTGACGCGGGGGGCGGTTTTGGAGAGACCCAGTACTTC.

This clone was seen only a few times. The CDR3 region is CASSLEGANNEQFF. The CDR3 DNA is TGTGCCAGCAGCTTAGAAGGGGCGAACAATGAGCAGTTCTTC. The J gene is TRBJ2-1, the V gene TRBV7-9, with D perhaps TRBD1 (5 bases). Germline V CDR1 and CDR2: SEHNR, FQNEAQ (reference sequence). V was shortened by 1 base and J by 5 bases, with 9 bases between the two germline ends. The CDR3 length is 14 residues.

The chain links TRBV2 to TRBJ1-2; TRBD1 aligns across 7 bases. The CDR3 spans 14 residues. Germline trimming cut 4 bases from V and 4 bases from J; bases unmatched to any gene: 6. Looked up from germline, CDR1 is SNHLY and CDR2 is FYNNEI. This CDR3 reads CASSGGQLTYGYTF. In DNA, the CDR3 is TGTGCCAGCAGTGGGGGACAGCTTACCTATGGCTACACCTTC. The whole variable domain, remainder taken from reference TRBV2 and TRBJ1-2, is EPEVTQTPSHQVTQMGQEVILRCVPISNHLYFYWYRQILGQKVEFLVSFYNNEISEKSEIFDDQFSVERPDGSNFTLKIRSTKLEDSAMYFCASSGGQLTYGYTFGSGTRLTVV.

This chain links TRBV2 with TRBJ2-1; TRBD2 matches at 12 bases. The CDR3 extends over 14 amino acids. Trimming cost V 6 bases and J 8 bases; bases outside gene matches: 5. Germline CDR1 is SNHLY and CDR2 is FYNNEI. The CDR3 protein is CASRRTSGNDEQFF. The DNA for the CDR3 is TGTGCCAGCAGACGGACTAGCGGGAACGATGAGCAGTTCTTC.

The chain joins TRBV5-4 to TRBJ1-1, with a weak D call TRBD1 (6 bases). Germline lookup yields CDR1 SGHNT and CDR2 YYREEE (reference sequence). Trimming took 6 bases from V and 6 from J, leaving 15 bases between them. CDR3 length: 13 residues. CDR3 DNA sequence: TGTGCCAGCAAGGCACAGGGTGGACCTGAAGCTTTCTTT. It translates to CASKAQGGPEAFF.

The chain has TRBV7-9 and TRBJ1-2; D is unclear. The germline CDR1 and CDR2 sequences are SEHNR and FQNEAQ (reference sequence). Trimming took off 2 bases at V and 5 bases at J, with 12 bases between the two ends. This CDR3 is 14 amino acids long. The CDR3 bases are TGTGCCAGCAGCTTAACCCGCGAGCTATATGGCTACACCTTC. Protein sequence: CASSLTRELYGYTF.

The CDR3 is CASSQGRGLRTYEQYF. CDR3 nucleotide sequence: TGTGCCAGCAGCCAAGGAAGGGGGCTTCGCACCTACGAGCAGTACTTC. This rearrangement joins TRBV14 to TRBJ2-7; 7 bases map to TRBD1. The length of the CDR3 is 16 residues. Germline CDR1 reads SGHDN; CDR2 reads FVKESK. V shed 1 base, J shed 2 bases, and the junction held 8 bases outside the gene matches.

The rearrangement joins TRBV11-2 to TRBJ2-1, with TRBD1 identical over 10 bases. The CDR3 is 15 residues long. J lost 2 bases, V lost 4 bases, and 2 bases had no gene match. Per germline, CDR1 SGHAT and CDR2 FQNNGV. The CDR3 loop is CASSSGQGAYNEQFF. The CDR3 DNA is TGTGCCAGCAGCTCCGGACAGGGGGCCTACAATGAGCAGTTCTTC.

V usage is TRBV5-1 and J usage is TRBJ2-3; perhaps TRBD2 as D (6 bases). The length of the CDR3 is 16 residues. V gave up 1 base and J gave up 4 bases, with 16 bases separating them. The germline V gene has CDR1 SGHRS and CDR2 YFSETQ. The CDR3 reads CASSLRSGSLPDTQYF. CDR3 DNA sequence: TGCGCCAGCAGCTTGCGTAGCGGCTCTCTCCCAGATACGCAGTATTTT.

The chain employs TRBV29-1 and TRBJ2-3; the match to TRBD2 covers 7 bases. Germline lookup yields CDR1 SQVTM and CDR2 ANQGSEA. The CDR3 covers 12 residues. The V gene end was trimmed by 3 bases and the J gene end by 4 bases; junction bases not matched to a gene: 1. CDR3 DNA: TGCAGCGTTGAGGGGGGGGCAGATACGCAGTATTTT. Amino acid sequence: CSVEGGADTQYF.

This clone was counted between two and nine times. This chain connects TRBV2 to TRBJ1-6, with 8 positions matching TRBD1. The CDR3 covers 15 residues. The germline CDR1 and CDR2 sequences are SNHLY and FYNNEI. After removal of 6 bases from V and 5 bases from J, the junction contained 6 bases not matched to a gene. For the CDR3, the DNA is TGTGCCAGCAGGCAGGGACAGGCCAATAATTCACCCCTCCACTTT. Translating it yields CASRQGQANNSPLHF.

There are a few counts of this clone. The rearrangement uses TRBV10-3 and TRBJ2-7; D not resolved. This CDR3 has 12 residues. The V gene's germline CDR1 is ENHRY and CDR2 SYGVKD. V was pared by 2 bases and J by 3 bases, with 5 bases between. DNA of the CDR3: TGTGCCATCAGTGAGCGTCTCTACGAGCAGTACTTC. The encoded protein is CAISERLYEQYF.

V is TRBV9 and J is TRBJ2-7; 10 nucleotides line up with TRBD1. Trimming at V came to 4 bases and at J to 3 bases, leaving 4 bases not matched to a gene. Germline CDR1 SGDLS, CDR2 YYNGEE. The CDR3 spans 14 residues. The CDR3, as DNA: TGTGCCAGCAGCTTCGGACAGGGGGTCTACGAGCAGTACTTC. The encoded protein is CASSFGQGVYEQYF. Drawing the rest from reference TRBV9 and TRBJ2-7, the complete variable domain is DSGVTQTPKHLITATGQRVTLRCSPRSGDLSVYWYQQSLDQGLQFLIQYYNGEERAKGNILERFSAQQFPDLHSELNLSSLELGDSALYFCASSFGQGVYEQYFGPGTRLTVT.

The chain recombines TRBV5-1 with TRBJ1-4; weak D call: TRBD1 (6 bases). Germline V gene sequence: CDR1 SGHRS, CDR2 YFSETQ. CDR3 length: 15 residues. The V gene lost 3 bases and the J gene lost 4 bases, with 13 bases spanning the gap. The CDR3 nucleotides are TGCGCCAGCAGCTCGGGCGGGGGCGGTAATGAAAAACTGTTTTTT. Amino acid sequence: CASSSGGGGNEKLFF.

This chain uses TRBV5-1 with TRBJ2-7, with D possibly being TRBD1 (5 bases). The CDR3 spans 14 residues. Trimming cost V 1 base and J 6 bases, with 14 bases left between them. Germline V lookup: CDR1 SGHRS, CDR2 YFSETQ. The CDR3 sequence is CASSLRQGEGEQYF. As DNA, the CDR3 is TGCGCCAGCAGCTTGCGGCAGGGTGAAGGCGAGCAGTACTTC.

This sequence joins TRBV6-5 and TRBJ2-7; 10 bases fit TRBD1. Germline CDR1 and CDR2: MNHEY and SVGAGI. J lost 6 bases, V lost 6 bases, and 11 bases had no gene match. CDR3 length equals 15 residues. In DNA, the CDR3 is TGTGCCAGCAGGTTGGGACAGGGGTTGATGGGCGAGCAGTACTTC. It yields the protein CASRLGQGLMGEQYF.

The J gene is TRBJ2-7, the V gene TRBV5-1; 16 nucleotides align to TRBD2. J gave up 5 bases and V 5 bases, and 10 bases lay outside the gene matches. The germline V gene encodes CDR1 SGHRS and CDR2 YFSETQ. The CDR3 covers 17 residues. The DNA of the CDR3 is TGCGCCAGCAGGGGGTACGGGACTAGCGGGAGGGCCCACGAGCAGTACTTC. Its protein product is CASRGYGTSGRAHEQYF.

For the CDR3, the DNA is TGTGCCAGCAGCTTGGGCGGGAGTGGCACAGATACGCAGTATTTT. Encoded protein: CASSLGGSGTDTQYF. The V and J genes are TRBV5-4 and TRBJ2-3; 7 nucleotides line up with TRBD2. The germline V gene has CDR1 SGHNT and CDR2 YYREEE (reference sequence). CDR3 length: 15 amino acids. J was trimmed by 1 base and V by 0 bases; bases with no gene match: 2.

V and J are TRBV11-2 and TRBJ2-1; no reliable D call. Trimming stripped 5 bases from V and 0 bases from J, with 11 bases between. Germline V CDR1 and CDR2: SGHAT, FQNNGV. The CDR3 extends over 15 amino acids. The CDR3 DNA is TGTGCCAGCAGCGGGCCCGCGAGCTCCTACAATGAGCAGTTCTTC. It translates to CASSGPASSYNEQFF. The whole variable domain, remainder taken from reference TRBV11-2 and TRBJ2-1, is EAGVAQSPRYKIIEKRQSVAFWCNPISGHATLYWYQQILGQGPKLLIQFQNNGVVDDSQLPKDRFSAERLKGVDSTLKIQPAKLEDSAVYLCASSGPASSYNEQFFGPGTRLTVL.